This entry lists 17 T cell receptor beta chains sequenced from one sample in a study of cytomegalovirus exposure and HLA in healthy donors. Measured with immunoSEQ multiplex PCR; TCRdb has only the in-frame clones, and not every one. The table records 160,000 or so clones, approximately 86% of them present only once. Material for sequencing was PBMCs. The receptors derive from a man aged 25-45 years in good health and CMV-seropositive.

The V call is TRBV5-1, the J call TRBJ1-3; TRBD1 agrees at 7 bases. V lost 0 bases and J lost 2; bases outside the gene matches: 2. The CDR3 has 15 amino acids. CDR1 is SGHRS and CDR2 is YFSETQ in the germline V gene. This CDR3 is CASSLAGTAGNTIYF. The CDR3 DNA reads as TGCGCCAGCAGCTTGGCCGGGACAGCTGGAAACACCATATATTTT.

This chain connects TRBV4-3 to TRBJ2-1; weak D call: TRBD1 (5 bases). The CDR3 is made up of 16 amino acids. The V gene lost 4 bases and the J gene lost 2 bases, with 15 bases spanning the gap. The germline V gene has CDR1 LGHNA and CDR2 YSLEER. The CDR3 region has the DNA TGCGCCAGCAGCCCCACCCAGGGCCCCCCCTACAATGAGCAGTTCTTC. Its protein product is CASSPTQGPPYNEQFF.

V is TRBV5-5 and J is TRBJ2-7; 7 bases align to TRBD1. CDR1 and CDR2 from the germline V gene are SGHKS and YYEKEE (reference sequence). CDR3 length: 14 residues. J gave up 3 bases and V 0 bases, and 3 bases lay outside the gene matches. The CDR3 region is CASSLVGTVYEQYF. The DNA for the CDR3 is TGTGCCAGCAGCTTGGTTGGGACAGTCTACGAGCAGTACTTC.

V and J are TRBV6-4 and TRBJ2-3; 10 positions agree with TRBD1. The J segment lost 5 bases and the V segment lost 7 bases, leaving 9 bases of the junction unmatched. This CDR3 has 15 amino acids. CDR1 is MRHNA and CDR2 is SNTAGT in the germline V gene. The DNA for the CDR3 is TGTGCCAGCACACCCGGGACAGGGGTAGGAGATACGCAGTATTTT. It translates to CASTPGTGVGDTQYF.

This rearrangement joins TRBV28 to TRBJ1-1; D unclear. The CDR3 is made up of 14 amino acids. Germline V gives CDR1 MDHEN, CDR2 SYDVKM. Trimming took off 1 base at V and 5 bases at J, with 11 bases between the two ends. The CDR3 bases are TGTGCCAGCAGTTTATCGGCGGGTTGGACTGAAGCTTTCTTT. Its translation: CASSLSAGWTEAFF.

V usage is TRBV15 and J usage is TRBJ2-2; 12 nucleotides match TRBD1. V lost 2 bases and J lost 6; bases outside the gene matches: 10. Germline loops: CDR1 LNHNV, CDR2 YYDKDF (reference sequence). The CDR3 loop spans 18 amino acids. CDR3 amino acids: CATSRIIRDRGRSGELFF. In DNA form, the CDR3 reads TGTGCCACCAGCAGAATTATCCGGGACAGGGGGCGATCCGGGGAGCTGTTTTTT.

The gene calls are TRBV6-1 and TRBJ1-5; D ambiguous. Germline V lookup: CDR1 MNHNS, CDR2 SASEGT. The CDR3 extends over 14 amino acids. Deletions cut 4 bases from V and 1 base from J, with 8 bases between. CDR3 residues: CASSVGRSNQPQHF. CDR3 in DNA: TGTGCCAGCAGTGTGGGCCGGAGCAATCAGCCCCAGCATTTT.

This clone occurred a few times. The chain is built from TRBV5-6 and TRBJ2-7, with D uncertain. This CDR3 spans 12 amino acids. Deletions cut 4 bases from V and 1 base from J, with 6 bases between. Germline CDR1 and CDR2: SGHDT and YYEEEE. The CDR3 spells CASSQRSYEQYF. The CDR3 DNA follows: TGTGCCAGCAGCCAGCGATCCTACGAGCAGTACTTC.

The chain uses TRBV5-6 and TRBJ1-6; the match to TRBD1 covers 8 bases. After removal of 3 bases from V and 8 bases from J, the junction contained 4 bases not matched to a gene. The germline V gene encodes CDR1 SGHDT and CDR2 YYEEEE. CDR3 size: 14 residues. For the CDR3, the DNA is TGTGCCAGCAGCTCAGAGACAGGGGATTCACCCCTCCACTTT. It yields the protein CASSSETGDSPLHF. Looking up the rest from reference TRBV5-6 and TRBJ1-6 gives the full variable domain: DAGVTQSPTHLIKTRGQQVTLRCSPKSGHDTVSWYQQALGQGPQFIFQYYEEEERQRGNFPDRFSGHQFPNYSSELNVNALLLGDSALYLCASSSETGDSPLHFGNGTRLTVT.

The chain combines TRBV5-6 with TRBJ2-3; D is unresolved. CDR1 and CDR2 from the germline V gene are SGHDT and YYEEEE. Trimming removed 1 base from V and 2 bases from J, with 8 bases in between. The CDR3 totals 14 residues. CDR3 coding DNA: TGTGCCAGCAGCTTGTCCAGTTCCACAGATACGCAGTATTTT. Protein product: CASSLSSSTDTQYF. Full variable domain (outside the CDR3, taken from reference TRBV5-6 and TRBJ2-3): DAGVTQSPTHLIKTRGQQVTLRCSPKSGHDTVSWYQQALGQGPQFIFQYYEEEERQRGNFPDRFSGHQFPNYSSELNVNALLLGDSALYLCASSLSSSTDTQYFGPGTRLTVL.

This chain joins TRBV6-6 and TRBJ1-6; D gene uncertain. This CDR3 is 14 amino acids long. Trimming shortened V by 2 bases and J by 8 bases, and 10 bases separated the two germline ends. Germline lookup yields CDR1 MNHNY and CDR2 SVGAGI (reference sequence). Here the CDR3 reads CASSYRTGDSPLHF. The CDR3, as DNA: TGTGCCAGCAGTTACCGGACTGGGGATTCACCCCTCCACTTT.

The chain couples TRBV5-1 to TRBJ2-5; 10 bases map to TRBD2. The CDR3 is made up of 18 amino acids. Germline loops: CDR1 SGHRS, CDR2 YFSETQ. V was pared by 1 base and J by 1 base, with 10 bases of the junction left unmatched. CDR3 sequence: CASSLSAGGLGPQETQYF. The CDR3 nucleotides read TGCGCCAGCAGCTTGTCAGCGGGGGGGCTTGGCCCCCAAGAGACCCAGTACTTC.

The V gene is TRBV28, the J gene TRBJ2-1; no clear D. The CDR3 consists of 13 residues. The V gene lost 8 bases and the J gene lost 5 bases, with 13 bases spanning the gap. From germline, CDR1 is MDHEN and CDR2 SYDVKM. The CDR3 DNA sequence: TGTGCCAGCCTAGAGACTCTACACAATGAGCAGTTCTTC. Translating it yields CASLETLHNEQFF.

This clone was seen repeatedly, ten times or more. This chain joins TRBV4-1 and TRBJ1-5; weak D call: TRBD1 (6 bases). The V gene's germline CDR1 is MGHRA and CDR2 YSYEKL. The V and J ends lost 2 bases and 3 bases respectively, with 11 bases between them. The CDR3 sequence is 15 residues long. The CDR3 sequence: CASSQLQGTNQPQHF. CDR3 nucleotide sequence: TGCGCCAGCAGCCAACTACAGGGAACCAATCAGCCCCAGCATTTT.

The chain links TRBV4-3 to TRBJ2-5; a weak D match, TRBD2 (5 bases). V was cut by 0 bases and J by 4 bases, with 9 bases left in between. The CDR3 is 14 residues long. CDR1 and CDR2 (germline): LGHNA, YSLEER. This chain's CDR3 is CASSQDSSLETQYF. CDR3 bases: TGCGCCAGCAGCCAAGATTCTAGCTTAGAGACCCAGTACTTC.

This clone came up a few times. The chain carries TRBV2 and TRBJ1-2, with TRBD1 matching over 9 bases. The ends lost 6 bases at V and 6 bases at J; junction bases unmatched: 8. Germline V CDR1 and CDR2: SNHLY, FYNNEI. The length of the CDR3 is 14 residues. CDR3 region: CASSRDRVSDGYTF. In DNA, the CDR3 is TGTGCCAGCAGCCGGGACAGGGTGTCCGATGGCTACACCTTC.

The chain has TRBV7-9 and TRBJ1-5; 9 positions agree with TRBD1. V lost 3 bases and J lost 3; bases outside the gene matches: 9. This CDR3 has 17 residues. Germline CDR1 is SEHNR and CDR2 is FQNEAQ (reference sequence). CDR3 in amino acids: CASSFTSDRGDNQPQHF. The CDR3 DNA reads as TGTGCCAGCAGCTTCACGTCCGACAGGGGGGACAATCAGCCCCAGCATTTT. Together with reference TRBV7-9 and TRBJ1-5, the CDR3 gives the full variable domain: DTGVSQNPRHKITKRGQNVTFRCDPISEHNRLYWYRQTLGQGPEFLTYFQNEAQLEKSRLLSDRFSAERPKGSFSTLEIQRTEQGDSAMYLCASSFTSDRGDNQPQHFGDGTRLSIL.